This T cell receptor beta chain stems from a study of control samples from healthy donors and cancer patients. The method was immunoSEQ multiplex PCR; TCRdb's version includes in-frame clones alone and lacks a portion of them. Of some 74,000 clones listed, 65% to 85% are singletons. CDR1 is SGHTS and CDR2 is YDEGEE in the germline V gene. CDR3 length: 17 amino acids. Trimming removed 4 bases from V and 4 bases from J; junction bases left unmatched: 6. The sequencing input was blood. The receptor's source is a man in his fifties or sixties in good health. This chain links TRBV5-8 with TRBJ2-2; TRBD2 matches 14 bases. CDR3 sequence: CASSNPGTSGSTGELFF. The CDR3 bases are TGTGCCAGCAGCAACCCCGGGACTAGCGGGAGCACCGGGGAGCTGTTTTTT. Full variable domain (rest looked up from reference TRBV5-8 and TRBJ2-2): EAGVTQSPTHLIKTRGQQATLRCSPISGHTSVYWYQQALGLGLQFLLWYDEGEERNRGNFPPRFSGRQFPNYSSELNVNALELEDSALYLCASSNPGTSGSTGELFFGEGSRLTVL.